These T cell receptor beta chains were read from a single sample in a study of breast tumors, draining lymph nodes, adjacent tissues. A single record per CDR3 protein comes from TCRdb applying MiXCR to the multiplex PCR reads. The data show some 53,000 distinct CDR3 sequences, under 55% seen once. Specimen: breast tumor tissue. All receptors derive from a female donor with breast cancer. Some clones in this sample may be carry-over from other donors' samples. CDR3s include the opening cysteine and the closing phenylalanine or tryptophan. D genes are given only for firm matches. The size entry is marked missing in some rows and otherwise reads once, few, many or a size class.

V gene	J gene	CDR3 length	clone size	D gene	CDR3 DNA	CDR3 protein
TRBV14	TRBJ2-7	14	.	.	TGTGCCAGCAGCCAAGACAGGGCCAGCTGCGAGCAGTACTTC	CASSQDRASCEQYF
TRBV20-1	TRBJ2-1	14	.	TRBD2	TGCAGTGCTAGAGGACGAGCGGGACTCAATGAGCAGTTCTTC	CSARGRAGLNEQFF
TRBV20-1	TRBJ1-5	12	few	.	TGCAGTGCTAGAGAGGGTGGGGAGACCCAGCATTTT	CSAREGGETQHF
TRBV7-9	TRBJ1-2	15	many	.	TGTGCCAGCAGCCCCCTGGGGGGGGCCGCGGTGGGCTACACCTTC	CASSPLGGAAVGYTF
TRBV30	TRBJ2-4	14	.	TRBD1	TGTGCCTGGAACAGGGGGCGCGTAGCGGACATTCAGTACTTC	CAWNRGRVADIQYF
TRBV12-3/TRBV12-4	TRBJ2-5	13	few	TRBD2	TGTGCCAGCAGTTTCGGGACTAGCGAGACCCAGTACTTC	CASSFGTSETQYF
TRBV19	TRBJ2-3	16	many	.	TGTGCCAGTAGTCACCTCCGGGGGCCGAATAGACATACGCAGTATTTT	CASSHLRGPNRHTQYF
TRBV24-1	TRBJ2-3	17	many	TRBD2	TGTGCCACCAGTGGCCTCAGAACTAGCGGGAGTACAGATACGCAGTATTTT	CATSGLRTSGSTDTQYF
TRBV20-1	TRBJ2-2	17	.	TRBD2	TGCAGTGCTAGGGCGGAGGAAGCGGGAGGGGGGATAGGGGAGCTGTTTTTT	CSARAEEAGGGIGELFF
TRBV27	TRBJ2-3	14	many	.	TGTGCCAGCAGTTTCAAGGGGTTCGGGGAAACGCAGTATTTT	CASSFKGFGETQYF
TRBV11-3	TRBJ2-1	13	many	.	TGTGCCAGCAGCCGACAGAACTACAATGAGCAGTTCTTC	CASSRQNYNEQFF
TRBV6-1	TRBJ1-4	15	many	.	TGTGCCAGCAGTGCGACTTTGGGATCTAATGAAAAACTGTTTTTT	CASSATLGSNEKLFF
TRBV2	TRBJ2-7	13	once	TRBD2	TGTGCCAGCATTCCACTAGCGGGAGCCGAGCAGTACTTC	CASIPLAGAEQYF
TRBV4-3	TRBJ1-6	15	many	.	TGCGCCAGCAGCCAAGATGTCCGTAGAAATTCACCCCTCCACTTT	CASSQDVRRNSPLHF
TRBV18	TRBJ1-4	15	many	.	TGTGCCAGCTCAACCGGGGGTAGGGAAAGTGAAAAACTGTTTTTT	CASSTGGRESEKLFF
TRBV20-1	TRBJ2-1	16	many	TRBD2	TGCAGTGCTAGATTAGCGGGAGGGCCAGGGGGGAATGAGCAGTTCTTC	CSARLAGGPGGNEQFF
TRBV7-9	TRBJ2-5	13	many	.	TGTGCCAGCAGCTCCCAAGGGGGAAAGACCCAGTACTTC	CASSSQGGKTQYF
TRBV5-1	TRBJ2-1	15	many	TRBD1	TGCGCCAGCAGCTTGGCCGGAGGGACAGGGAATGAGCAGTTCTTC	CASSLAGGTGNEQFF
TRBV7-2	TRBJ1-2	13	.	.	TGTGCCAGCAGCCTCCCGGGACCGTATGGCTACACCTTC	CASSLPGPYGYTF
TRBV9	TRBJ2-3	17	many	TRBD2	TGTGCCAGCAGCGTACCCGGAGCGGGAGGGCCGGCAGATACGCAGTATTTT	CASSVPGAGGPADTQYF
TRBV7-9	TRBJ2-1	19	many	.	TGTGCCAGCAGCTTAGGGGGGATAGTTGTGGGGAGATCCTACAATGAGCAGTTCTTC	CASSLGGIVVGRSYNEQFF
TRBV24-1	TRBJ2-3	17	.	.	TGTGCCACCAGTGATTACCCTGGACGGGTCGCCTACAATGAGCAGTATTTT	CATSDYPGRVAYNEQYF
TRBV2	TRBJ2-2	17	.	TRBD2	TGTGCCAGCAGTGAAGGGGGCGGGAGATATCCCACCGGGGAGCTGTTTTTT	CASSEGGGRYPTGELFF
TRBV19	TRBJ2-1	11	many	.	TGTGCCAGTAGGCTGGGGTTTAAGCAGTTCTTC	CASRLGFKQFF
TRBV29-1	TRBJ2-2	15	once	.	TGCAGCGTTACCCACGGGACTTTTGGCACCGGGGAGCTGTTTTTT	CSVTHGTFGTGELFF
TRBV9	TRBJ1-5	14	many	TRBD1	TGTGCCAGCAGCGTGACAGGGCTCAATCAGCCCCAGCATTTT	CASSVTGLNQPQHF
TRBV20-1	TRBJ2-5	14	.	.	TGCAGTGCTTACATCCCGGGGGCAGAGGAGACCCAGTACTTC	CSAYIPGAEETQYF
TRBV4-1	TRBJ1-4	16	many	.	TGCGCCAGCAGCCAAGGGTTTCTAGGCCAGCAAGAAAAACTGTTTTTT	CASSQGFLGQQEKLFF
TRBV29-1	TRBJ1-2	11	medium-sized	.	TGCAGCGTTGGTGACAGTAGGCGCTACACCTTC	CSVGDSRRYTF
TRBV9	TRBJ2-3	21	many	TRBD2	TGTGCCAGCAGCTTCGACACCACCGGGACTAGCGGGAGGGCCTACGGAGATACGCAGTATTTT	CASSFDTTGTSGRAYGDTQYF
TRBV6-2/TRBV6-3	TRBJ2-7	15	many	TRBD1	TGTGCCAGCACCAAGGGACAGGGGATTTCCTACGAGCAGTACTTC	CASTKGQGISYEQYF
TRBV7-9	TRBJ2-5	14	medium-sized	.	TGTGCCAGCAGCTTGGGAGAGTACCAAGAGACCCAGTACTTC	CASSLGEYQETQYF
TRBV6-6	TRBJ2-5	14	many	TRBD1	TGTGCCAGCGTACAGGGGCCGACTAAAGAGACCCAGTACTTC	CASVQGPTKETQYF
TRBV29-1	TRBJ2-7	13	medium-sized	TRBD1	TGCAGCGTCGAGGACAGGGGAAACTACGAGCAGTACTTC	CSVEDRGNYEQYF
TRBV9	TRBJ1-4	14	.	TRBD1	TGTGCCAGCAGCGTAGGGACAGGGTATGAAAAACTGTTTTTT	CASSVGTGYEKLFF
TRBV12-3/TRBV12-4	TRBJ2-3	14	.	TRBD2	TGTGCCAGCAGGGGAACTAGCGGGACGGGGACGCAGTATTTT	CASRGTSGTGTQYF